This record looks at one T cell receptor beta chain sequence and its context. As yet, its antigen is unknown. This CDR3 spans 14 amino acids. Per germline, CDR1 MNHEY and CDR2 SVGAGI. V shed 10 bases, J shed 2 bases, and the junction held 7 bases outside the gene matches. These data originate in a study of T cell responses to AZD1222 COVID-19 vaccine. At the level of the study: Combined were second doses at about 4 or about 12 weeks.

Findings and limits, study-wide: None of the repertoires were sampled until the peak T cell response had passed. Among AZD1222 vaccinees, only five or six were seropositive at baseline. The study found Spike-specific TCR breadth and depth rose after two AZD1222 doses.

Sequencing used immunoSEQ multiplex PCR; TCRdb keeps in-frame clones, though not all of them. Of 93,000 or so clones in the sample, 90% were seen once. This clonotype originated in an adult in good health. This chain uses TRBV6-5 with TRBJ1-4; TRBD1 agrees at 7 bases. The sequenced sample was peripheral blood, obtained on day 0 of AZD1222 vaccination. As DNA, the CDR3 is TGTGCCACCTCAGGGACAGCCACTAATGAAAAACTGTTTTTT. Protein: CATSGTATNEKLFF.